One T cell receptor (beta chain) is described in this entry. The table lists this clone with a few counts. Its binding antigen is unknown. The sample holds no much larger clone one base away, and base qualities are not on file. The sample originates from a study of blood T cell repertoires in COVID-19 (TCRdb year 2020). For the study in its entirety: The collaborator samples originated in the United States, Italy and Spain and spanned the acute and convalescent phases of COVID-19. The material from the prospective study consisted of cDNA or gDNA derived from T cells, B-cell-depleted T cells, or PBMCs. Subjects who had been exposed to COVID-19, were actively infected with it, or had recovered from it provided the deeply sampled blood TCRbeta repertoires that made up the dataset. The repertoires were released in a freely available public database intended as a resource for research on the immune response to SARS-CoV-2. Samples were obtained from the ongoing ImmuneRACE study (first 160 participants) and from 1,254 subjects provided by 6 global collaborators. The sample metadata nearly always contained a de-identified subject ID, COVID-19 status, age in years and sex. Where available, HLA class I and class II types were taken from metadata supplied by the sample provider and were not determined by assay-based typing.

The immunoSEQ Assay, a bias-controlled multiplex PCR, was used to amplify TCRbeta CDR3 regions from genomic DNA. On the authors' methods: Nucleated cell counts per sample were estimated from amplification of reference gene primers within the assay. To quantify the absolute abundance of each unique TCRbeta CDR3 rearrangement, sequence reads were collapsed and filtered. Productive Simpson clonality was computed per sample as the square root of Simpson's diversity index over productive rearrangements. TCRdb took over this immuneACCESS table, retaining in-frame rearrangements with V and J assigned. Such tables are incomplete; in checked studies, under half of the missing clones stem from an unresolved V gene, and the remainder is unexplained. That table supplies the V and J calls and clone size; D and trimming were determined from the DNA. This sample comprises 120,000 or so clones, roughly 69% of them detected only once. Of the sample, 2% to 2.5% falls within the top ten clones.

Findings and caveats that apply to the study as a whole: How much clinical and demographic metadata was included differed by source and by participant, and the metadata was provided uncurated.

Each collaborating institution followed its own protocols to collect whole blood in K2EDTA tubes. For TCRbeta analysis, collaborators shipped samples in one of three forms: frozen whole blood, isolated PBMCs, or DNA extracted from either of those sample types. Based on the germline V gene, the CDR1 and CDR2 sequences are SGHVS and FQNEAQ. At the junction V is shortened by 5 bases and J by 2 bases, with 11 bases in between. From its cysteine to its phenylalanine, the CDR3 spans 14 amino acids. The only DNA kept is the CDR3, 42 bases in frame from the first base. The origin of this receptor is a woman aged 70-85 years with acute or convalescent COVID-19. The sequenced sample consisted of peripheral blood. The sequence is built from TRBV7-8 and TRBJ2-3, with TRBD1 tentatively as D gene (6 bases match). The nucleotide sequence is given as TGTGCCAGCAGCGTAGGACAGCACACAGATACGCAGTATTTT. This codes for CASSVGQHTDTQYF.